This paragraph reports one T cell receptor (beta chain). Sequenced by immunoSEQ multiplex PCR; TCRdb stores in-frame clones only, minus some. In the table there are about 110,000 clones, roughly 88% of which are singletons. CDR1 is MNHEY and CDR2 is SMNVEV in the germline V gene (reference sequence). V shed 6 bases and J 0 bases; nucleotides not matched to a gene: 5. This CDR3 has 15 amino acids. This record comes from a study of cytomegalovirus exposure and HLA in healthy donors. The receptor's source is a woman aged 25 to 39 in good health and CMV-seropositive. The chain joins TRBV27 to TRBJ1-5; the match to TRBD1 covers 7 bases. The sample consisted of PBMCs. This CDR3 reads CASRGTVSSNQPQHF. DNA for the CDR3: TGTGCCAGCAGGGGGACAGTCTCTAGCAATCAGCCCCAGCATTTT.